The present T cell receptor beta chain was sequenced within a study of blood T cell repertoires in COVID-19. The overall study: There were acute and convalescent COVID-19 samples, and they came from the United States, Italy and Spain. Nucleic acid was either cDNA or gDNA, and it came from T cells, B-cell-depleted T cells, or PBMCs.

Per the study methods: How many nucleated cells were present was estimated from reference gene primer amplification. The protocol was immunoSEQ multiplex PCR, while the TCRdb copy is restricted to in-frame clones and leaves out a portion. The V and J calls and clone size were taken over from that table, and D and trimming were inferred from the DNA. The sample includes 90,000 to 120,000 clones, roughly 81% of them seen just once. CDR3 length: 13 amino acids. CDR1 and CDR2 from the germline V gene are SQVTM and ANQGSEA. The germline V and J ends were trimmed by 3 bases and 4 bases, with 12 bases remaining between them.

The gene calls are TRBV29-1 and TRBJ1-1; no definite D call. The source of this sequence is a human donor in a cohort sampled during active COVID-19. Sequencing input: peripheral blood. The CDR3 DNA sequence: TGCAGCGTTGAGGGCCACTCGACCACTGAAGCTTTCTTT. Translation gives CSVEGHSTTEAFF.